One sample yielded the 25 T cell receptor beta chains listed below, sequenced in a study of control samples from healthy donors and cancer patients. The table came from immunoSEQ multiplex PCR; TCRdb's copy has only in-frame clones and leaves some out. Of approximately 150,000 clones in the sample, about 90% were seen once. What was sequenced was blood. All receptors derive from a woman in her forties in good health.

The genes are TRBV27 and TRBJ2-7; 9 bases are a match to TRBD1. The germline CDR1 and CDR2 sequences are MNHEY and SMNVEV (reference sequence). The length of the CDR3 is 14 residues. The trim removed 9 bases at V and 5 bases at J, leaving 11 bases unmatched. CDR3 bases: TGTGCCAGTTCCGGGACAGGGTATTCGCACGAGCAGTACTTC. It translates to CASSGTGYSHEQYF.

The genes are TRBV10-3 and TRBJ2-2; TRBD2 matches 7 bases. Germline V CDR1 and CDR2: ENHRY, SYGVKD. The CDR3 sequence is 16 residues long. After removal of 8 bases from V and 0 bases from J, the junction contained 9 bases not matched to a gene. In nucleotides, the CDR3 is TGTGCCATCGGAGCCGTGGGGGGGTCGAACACCGGGGAGCTGTTTTTT. Encoded protein: CAIGAVGGSNTGELFF.

The V and J genes are TRBV12-3 or TRBV12-4 and TRBJ2-5; D unresolved. This CDR3 comprises 13 residues. V was cut by 6 bases and J by 4 bases, with 12 bases left in between. This chain's CDR3 is CASRPPVGETQYF. For the CDR3, the DNA is TGTGCCAGCAGGCCGCCGGTTGGAGAGACCCAGTACTTC.

This clone was observed a few times. The rearrangement joins TRBV6-4 to TRBJ1-5; D remains unclear. CDR3 length: 11 residues. The germline V gene has CDR1 MRHNA and CDR2 SNTAGT. V gave up 8 bases and J gave up 4 bases, with 6 bases separating them. The CDR3 region is CASGLNQPQHF. The CDR3 DNA reads TGTGCCAGCGGCCTGAATCAGCCCCAGCATTTT.

J is TRBJ2-1 and V is TRBV5-5, with 8 positions matching TRBD2. The J segment lost 7 bases and the V segment lost 3 bases, leaving 24 bases of the junction unmatched. Germline V CDR1 and CDR2: SGHKS, YYEKEE (reference sequence). The length of the CDR3 is 20 residues. Here the CDR3 DNA reads TGTGCCAGCAGCTCAGAAGTATGGGACATCCGCGCGGGGGGAAGGAATGAGCAGTTCTTC. Protein product: CASSSEVWDIRAGGRNEQFF.

The CDR3 is CASSLVPGDEQFF. In DNA, the CDR3 is TGTGCCAGCAGCTTAGTGCCGGGAGATGAGCAGTTCTTC. The rearrangement uses TRBV11-2 and TRBJ2-1, with a weak D call TRBD2 (6 bases). V lost 1 base and J lost 8, with 9 bases in between. The CDR3 consists of 13 residues. The V gene's germline CDR1 is SGHAT and CDR2 FQNNGV.

The chain recombines TRBV9 with TRBJ2-5, with TRBD1 identical over 9 bases. The CDR3 length is 14 residues. Losses at the gene ends were 3 bases for V and 1 base for J; bases not matched to a gene: 1. CDR1 is SGDLS and CDR2 is YYNGEE in the germline V gene. CDR3 loop: CASSEGQGQETQYF. The CDR3 DNA reads TGTGCCAGCAGCGAGGGACAGGGCCAAGAGACCCAGTACTTC.

DNA for the CDR3: TGTGCCAGCAGTTACGGAGTCAACTCGTACGAGCAGTACTTC. Its translation: CASSYGVNSYEQYF. The rearrangement joins TRBV6-5 to TRBJ2-7; the D is unclear. V was clipped by 2 bases and J by 4 bases, with 12 bases between them. The CDR3 totals 14 residues. Germline-derived CDR1 and CDR2 are MNHEY and SVGAGI.

The chain has TRBV27 and TRBJ1-5; TRBD1 agrees at 8 bases. The ends lost 3 bases at V and 5 bases at J; junction bases unmatched: 3. This CDR3 region has 14 residues. CDR1 is MNHEY and CDR2 is SMNVEV in the germline V gene (reference sequence). CDR3 sequence reads: CASSFSRGHQPQHF. The DNA of the CDR3 is TGTGCCAGCAGTTTCAGCAGGGGGCATCAGCCCCAGCATTTT.

The V gene is TRBV27, the J gene TRBJ2-2; the match to TRBD1 covers 7 bases. CDR3 length: 16 amino acids. Looked up from germline, CDR1 is MNHEY and CDR2 is SMNVEV (reference sequence). The trim removed 5 bases at V and 3 bases at J, leaving 9 bases unmatched. CDR3 bases: TGTGCCAGCAGTGCCCCGGGACAGTCCGACACCGGGGAGCTGTTTTTT. Encoded protein: CASSAPGQSDTGELFF.

In its sample, this clone was seen a few times. CDR3 region: CAAGGQFNTGELFF. The CDR3 DNA reads as TGTGCTGCGGGGGGGCAGTTCAATACCGGGGAGCTGTTTTTT. This chain links TRBV6-5 with TRBJ2-2; TRBD2 agrees at 9 bases. The germline CDR1 and CDR2 sequences are MNHEY and SVGAGI. The CDR3 contains 14 residues.

A remark on this clone: Other DNA sequences from this sample encode an identical CDR3 as well. The rearrangement joins TRBV6-2 or TRBV6-3 to TRBJ1-1, with a possible D match to TRBD1 (6 bases). Germline values: CDR1 MNHEY, CDR2 SVGEGT. This CDR3 is built from 13 residues. Between the trimmed V and J ends, which lost 5 bases and 5 bases, there was a span of 12 bases. CDR3 protein: CASSRTGSTEAFF. DNA of the CDR3: TGTGCCAGCAGTCGCACAGGGAGTACTGAAGCTTTCTTT.

This chain links TRBV5-6 with TRBJ1-2; TRBD1 might be the D (5 bases). The V end was cut by 0 bases, the J end by 7 bases, with 19 bases between. There are 16 residues in the CDR3. Germline loops: CDR1 SGHDT, CDR2 YYEEEE. The CDR3, as DNA: TGTGCCAGCAGCTTGGCCCACTCGACTGGGACGGGTGGCTACACCTTC. Amino acids: CASSLAHSTGTGGYTF. Full variable domain (outside the CDR3, taken from reference TRBV5-6 and TRBJ1-2): DAGVTQSPTHLIKTRGQQVTLRCSPKSGHDTVSWYQQALGQGPQFIFQYYEEEERQRGNFPDRFSGHQFPNYSSELNVNALLLGDSALYLCASSLAHSTGTGGYTFGSGTRLTVV.

J is TRBJ1-4 and V is TRBV9, with a tentative D call TRBD1 (5 bases). Germline values: CDR1 SGDLS, CDR2 YYNGEE. The CDR3 sequence is 14 residues long. V shed 3 bases and J shed 2 bases, with 8 bases lying between them. The CDR3: CASSGRQTNEKLFF. The CDR3 nucleotides are TGTGCCAGCAGCGGCAGACAGACTAATGAAAAACTGTTTTTT.

The rearrangement uses TRBV7-3 and TRBJ2-3; no definite D call. The CDR3 extends over 13 amino acids. The V and J ends lost 3 bases and 2 bases respectively, with 6 bases between them. CDR1 is SGHTA and CDR2 is FQGTGA in the germline V gene. CDR3 sequence (DNA): TGTGCCAGCAGCTTCGGACCCACAGATACGCAGTATTTT. It yields the protein CASSFGPTDTQYF.

This clone was observed once. This chain uses TRBV7-6 with TRBJ2-5; D not resolved. Germline V gene sequence: CDR1 SGHVS, CDR2 FNYEAQ. V lost 4 bases, J lost 1 base, and 1 base lay in between. The CDR3 spans 11 residues. The CDR3 DNA reads TGTGCCAGCAGCTCCCAAGAGACCCAGTACTTC. This encodes CASSSQETQYF.

The chain couples TRBV4-1 to TRBJ2-7; D may match TRBD1 or TRBD2 (5 bases each). Germline CDR1 is MGHRA and CDR2 is YSYEKL. CDR3 length: 13 amino acids. Trimming left V 5 bases short and J 4 bases short, with 12 bases between. The CDR3 region is CASSGLQGYEQYF. DNA of the CDR3: TGCGCCAGCAGCGGACTCCAGGGATACGAGCAGTACTTC.

This clone was found a few times. The chain is built from TRBV28 and TRBJ1-6; D gene ambiguous. The CDR3 is 15 amino acids. The germline V and J ends were trimmed by 5 bases and 7 bases, with 15 bases remaining between them. Germline CDR1 reads MDHEN; CDR2 reads SYDVKM. CDR3 in amino acids: CASSPPGALNSPLHF. The DNA of the CDR3 is TGTGCCAGCAGTCCCCCGGGAGCACTAAATTCACCCCTCCACTTT.

V usage is TRBV11-2 and J usage is TRBJ2-2; D gene ambiguous. CDR1 SGHAT and CDR2 FQNNGV come from the germline V gene. Trimming removed 2 bases from V and 4 bases from J, with 17 bases in between. CDR3 size: 17 residues. This CDR3 reads CASSLLLLQDGTGELFF. In DNA form, the CDR3 reads TGTGCCAGCAGCTTACTCCTCCTTCAAGACGGCACCGGGGAGCTGTTTTTT.

The J gene is TRBJ1-5, the V gene TRBV6-2 or TRBV6-3; no definite D call. Germline CDR1 reads MNHEY; CDR2 reads SVGEGT. V dropped 0 bases and J dropped 0 bases, with 9 bases sitting between them. The CDR3 runs to 16 residues. CDR3 amino acids: CASSYSEALSNQPQHF. In nucleotides, the CDR3 is TGTGCCAGCAGTTACTCAGAGGCCCTTAGCAATCAGCCCCAGCATTTT.

The CDR3 nucleotides read TGCGCCAGCAGCCAGTCCGGGACATCTGGAAACACCATATATTTT. It is translated as CASSQSGTSGNTIYF. This chain uses TRBV5-1 with TRBJ1-3; tentatively, D is TRBD1 (6 bases). V lost 4 bases, J lost 1 base, and 12 bases lay in between. The CDR3 totals 15 residues. CDR1 SGHRS and CDR2 YFSETQ come from the germline V gene.

V gene TRBV2 combines with J gene TRBJ1-6; D is uncertain. From germline, CDR1 is SNHLY and CDR2 FYNNEI. This CDR3 has 15 amino acids. V lost 6 bases to trimming and J lost 0 bases, with 9 bases between them. As DNA, the CDR3 is TGTGCCAGCAGAGCTGAGAACTCCTATAATTCACCCCTCCACTTT. It encodes CASRAENSYNSPLHF.

J is TRBJ1-1 and V is TRBV19, with D hard to call. V gave up 5 bases and J gave up 4 bases, with 5 bases separating them. The CDR3 runs 11 residues. Germline CDR1 is LNHDA and CDR2 is SQIVND (reference sequence). The CDR3: CASSSFTEAFF. The CDR3 DNA is TGTGCCAGTAGTTCCTTCACTGAAGCTTTCTTT.

The chain is built from TRBV19 and TRBJ2-3; the match to TRBD1 covers 7 bases. The V segment lost 7 bases and the J segment 4 bases; nucleotides outside the gene matches: 2. Germline V gives CDR1 LNHDA, CDR2 SQIVND (reference sequence). The length of the CDR3 is 12 residues. The CDR3 loop is CASKGAADTQYF. In DNA, the CDR3 is TGTGCCAGTAAGGGGGCAGCAGATACGCAGTATTTT.

This rearrangement joins TRBV6-6 to TRBJ2-2, with a possible D match to TRBD1 (5 bases). V dropped 2 bases and J dropped 7 bases, with 11 bases sitting between them. There are 14 residues in the CDR3. In germline, CDR1 is MNHNY, CDR2 SVGAGI (reference sequence). CDR3 nucleotides: TGTGCCAGCAGTTACGACTGGGGCATCGGGGAGCTGTTTTTT. Encoded protein: CASSYDWGIGELFF.